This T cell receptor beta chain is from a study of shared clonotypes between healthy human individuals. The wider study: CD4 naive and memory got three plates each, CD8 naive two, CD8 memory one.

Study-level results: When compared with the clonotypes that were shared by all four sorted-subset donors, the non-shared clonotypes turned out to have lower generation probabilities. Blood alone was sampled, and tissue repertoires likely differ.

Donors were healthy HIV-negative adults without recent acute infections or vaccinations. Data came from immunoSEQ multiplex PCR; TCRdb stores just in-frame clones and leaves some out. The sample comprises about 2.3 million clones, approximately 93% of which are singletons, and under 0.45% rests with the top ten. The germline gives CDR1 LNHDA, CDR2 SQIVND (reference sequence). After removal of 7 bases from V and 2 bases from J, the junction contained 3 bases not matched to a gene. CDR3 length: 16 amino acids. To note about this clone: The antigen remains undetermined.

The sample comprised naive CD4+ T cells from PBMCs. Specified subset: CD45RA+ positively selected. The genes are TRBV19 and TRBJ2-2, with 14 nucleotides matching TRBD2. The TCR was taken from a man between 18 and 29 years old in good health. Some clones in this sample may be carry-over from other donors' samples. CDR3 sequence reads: CASTGLAGGNTGELFF. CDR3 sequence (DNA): TGTGCCAGTACCGGACTAGCGGGAGGTAACACCGGGGAGCTGTTTTTT.